Following are 17 T cell receptor beta chains from one sample sequenced in a study of graft-versus-host responses after intestinal transplantation. TCRdb's table, derived via immunoSEQ multiplex PCR, lists solely in-frame clones and lacks some. The table shows over 15,000 clones, with approximately 89% occurring only once. This specimen consisted of PBMCs, obtained approximately 240 days after intestinal transplant. These receptors were collected from a human patient who received an intestinal transplant, so some T cells may come from the graft donor.

The chain is built from TRBV16 and TRBJ1-6; TRBD1 aligns across 10 bases. CDR1 and CDR2 from the germline V gene are KGHSY and FQNENV. The CDR3 is 17 residues long. The junction had 3 bases not matched to a gene; V was cut back by 2 bases and J by 2 bases. The CDR3 loop is CASSQGTGVAYNSPLHF. As DNA, the CDR3 is TGTGCCAGCAGCCAAGGGACAGGGGTAGCCTATAATTCACCCCTCCACTTT.

This chain links TRBV11-3 with TRBJ1-1; no definite D call. Trimming cost V 5 bases and J 4 bases, with 11 bases left between them. Germline lookup yields CDR1 SGHNT and CDR2 YENEEA. The CDR3 runs to 13 residues. The CDR3 DNA reads TGTGCCAGCAGCATCAGACGCAGCACTGAAGCTTTCTTT. Its translation is CASSIRRSTEAFF.

This chain uses TRBV19 with TRBJ2-1; 9 positions agree with TRBD1. The CDR3 is 16 residues long. J was trimmed by 5 bases and V by 7 bases; bases with no gene match: 12. CDR1 and CDR2 from the germline V gene are LNHDA and SQIVND (reference sequence). The CDR3 here is CASTYQRQGVHNEQFF. CDR3 bases: TGTGCCAGTACCTACCAGCGACAGGGGGTTCACAATGAGCAGTTCTTC.

V and J are TRBV7-2 and TRBJ2-5, with TRBD2 as a possible D gene (6 bases). Germline-derived CDR1 and CDR2 are SGHTA and FQGNSA. The CDR3 contains 16 residues. The V and J ends lost 4 bases and 4 bases respectively, with 19 bases between them. The CDR3 here is CASSSSFRDSLETQYF. The DNA for the CDR3 is TGTGCCAGCAGCTCCTCCTTCCGGGACTCTCTAGAGACCCAGTACTTC.

For this clone: Sequence at one end of the junction differs from germline and may be a read error. The chain couples TRBV30 to TRBJ2-7, with D hard to call. CDR1 and CDR2 from the germline V gene are GTSNPN and SVGIG (reference sequence). CDR3 size: 12 residues. The CDR3 spells CAWRETSHEQYF. In DNA form, the CDR3 reads TGTGCCTGGAGAGAAACCTCCCACGAGCAGTACTTC.

The chain carries TRBV5-1 and TRBJ2-7; a possible D gene is TRBD1 (5 bases). The V gene lost 2 bases and the J gene lost 4 bases, with 13 bases spanning the gap. Germline V gene sequence: CDR1 SGHRS, CDR2 YFSETQ. The CDR3 contains 14 residues. For the CDR3, the DNA is TGCGCCAGCAGCTTTACAGGTCCGTCGTACGAGCAGTACTTC. Translating gives CASSFTGPSYEQYF.

The J gene is TRBJ1-2, the V gene TRBV9; D unclear. Trimming removed 4 bases at V and 4 bases at J, with 8 bases between. Germline CDR1 reads SGDLS; CDR2 reads YYNGEE. The CDR3 extends over 12 amino acids. The CDR3 DNA reads as TGTGCCAGCAGCTCAGCCCCCTATGGCTACACCTTC. This translates into CASSSAPYGYTF.

The rearrangement joins TRBV11-3 to TRBJ2-7; 11 bases fit TRBD2. V trimming: 5 bases; J trimming: 9 bases; junction bases outside the gene matches: 6. From germline, CDR1 is SGHNT and CDR2 YENEEA. The CDR3 runs 13 residues. CDR3 sequence reads: CASSPGTSGTQYF. CDR3 nucleotide sequence: TGTGCCAGCAGCCCCGGGACTAGCGGAACGCAGTACTTC.

The chain employs TRBV6-4 and TRBJ2-5, with a weak D call TRBD1 (6 bases). Germline V gives CDR1 MRHNA, CDR2 SNTAGT. Trimming shortened V by 4 bases and J by 4 bases, and 10 bases separated the two germline ends. This CDR3 contains 13 residues. The CDR3 DNA reads as TGTGCCAGCAGTGCCGAAGGGGGAGAGACCCAGTACTTC. Translated, it gives CASSAEGGETQYF.

V gene TRBV2 combines with J gene TRBJ1-1; D perhaps matches TRBD1 (5 bases). Per the germline V gene, CDR1 is SNHLY and CDR2 is FYNNEI. The V gene lost 4 bases and the J gene lost 1 base, with 7 bases spanning the gap. The CDR3 is 13 amino acids. This CDR3 reads CASSGTQNTEAFF. CDR3 coding DNA: TGTGCCAGCAGTGGGACACAGAACACTGAAGCTTTCTTT.

This chain connects TRBV19 to TRBJ1-5; no clear D gene. Germline loops: CDR1 LNHDA, CDR2 SQIVND (reference sequence). V shed 3 bases and J shed 6 bases, with 18 bases lying between them. The CDR3 is 16 amino acids. Here the CDR3 reads CASSIRGGSVSQPQHF. In DNA, the CDR3 is TGTGCCAGTAGTATCCGTGGTGGCAGCGTCTCTCAGCCCCAGCATTTT.

This sequence joins TRBV5-1 and TRBJ1-6, with 8 bases matching TRBD1. V lost 4 bases and J lost 7; bases outside the gene matches: 7. Germline lookup yields CDR1 SGHRS and CDR2 YFSETQ. The CDR3 contains 15 residues. In DNA form, the CDR3 reads TGCGCCAGCAGCCCCCTGGACAGGGTCAATTCACCCCTCCACTTT. Its protein product is CASSPLDRVNSPLHF. Supplemented by reference TRBV5-1 and TRBJ1-6, the full variable domain reads KAGVTQTPRYLIKTRGQQVTLSCSPISGHRSVSWYQQTPGQGLQFLFEYFSETQRNKGNFPGRFSGRQFSNSRSEMNVSTLELGDSALYLCASSPLDRVNSPLHFGNGTRLTVT.

The gene calls are TRBV5-1 and TRBJ1-2; 7 nucleotides match TRBD1. V was pared by 2 bases and J by 4 bases, with 5 bases of the junction left unmatched. CDR1 SGHRS and CDR2 YFSETQ come from the germline V gene. This CDR3 is built from 14 residues. DNA for the CDR3: TGCGCCAGCAGCTTCGAGGGGGCTATCTATGGCTACACCTTC. Translation gives CASSFEGAIYGYTF.

The J gene is TRBJ1-2, the V gene TRBV20-1; maybe TRBD1 (6 bases). Germline lookup yields CDR1 DFQATT and CDR2 SNEGSKA (reference sequence). This CDR3 has 11 residues. The V end lost 1 base, the J end lost 10 bases, and 10 bases lay between the germline ends. The CDR3 DNA reads TGCAGTGCTAGAGCGACAGGACTCTACACCTTC. Its protein product is CSARATGLYTF.

The CDR3 DNA follows: TGTGCCAGCAGCGAGGGGACGGTTTCCTACGAGCAGTACTTC. This sequence encodes CASSEGTVSYEQYF. The chain uses TRBV7-9 and TRBJ2-5, with D perhaps being TRBD1 or TRBD2 (5 bases each). Matching the DNA end better, TRBJ2-7 makes the J call doubtful. The V gene's germline CDR1 is SEHNR and CDR2 FQNEAQ (reference sequence). This CDR3 spans 14 amino acids.

J is TRBJ2-5 and V is TRBV27; 9 nucleotides agree with TRBD1. Trimming removed 4 bases from V and 4 bases from J; junction bases left unmatched: 7. Germline CDR1 and CDR2: MNHEY and SMNVEV (reference sequence). The length of the CDR3 is 15 residues. The CDR3 region has the DNA TGTGCCAGCAGTTCTGACAGGGGGGTGGTAGAGACCCAGTACTTC. The encoded protein is CASSSDRGVVETQYF.

V gene TRBV11-1 combines with J gene TRBJ2-3; 8 bases are shared with TRBD2. V was clipped by 0 bases and J by 3 bases; unmatched bases: 8. The CDR3 loop spans 17 amino acids. Germline lookup yields CDR1 SGHAT and CDR2 FQDESV (reference sequence). The CDR3 spells CASSLASLGGATDTQYF. As DNA, the CDR3 is TGTGCCAGCAGCTTAGCCTCCCTCGGGGGGGCAACAGATACGCAGTATTTT.